This record covers a single T cell receptor (beta chain). Its specificity is not known. The data belong to a study of T cell responses to AZD1222 COVID-19 vaccine. CDR3 size: 14 residues. V lost 3 bases and J 1 base, leaving 10 bases between the germline ends. CDR1 is SGHRS, CDR2 YFSETQ, per germline. Using immunoSEQ multiplex PCR, the repertoire was profiled, and TCRdb retains in-frame clones only, with some absent. The sample has 150,000 to 190,000 clones, 88% seen once; the top ten hold approximately 7.2%. Study findings and constraints: Following two doses of AZD1222, Spike-specific TCR breadth and depth rose. Targeting of unmutated variant regions was reportedly seen in nearly half of spike-specific TCRs. None of the repertoires were sampled until the peak T cell response had passed. Possibly, clonal diversity was underestimated; donors were largely white British and included more females.

The sample was peripheral blood, taken after recovery from COVID-19. The chain couples TRBV5-1 to TRBJ2-5, with a possible D match to TRBD2 (5 bases). This clonotype originated in an adult who had recovered from COVID-19. The CDR3 reads CASSSTTSQETQYF. Written as DNA, the CDR3 is TGCGCCAGCAGCTCGACTACATCCCAAGAGACCCAGTACTTC.